The subject of this entry is one T cell receptor beta chain. Its antigen is as yet unknown. The source of the sample is a study of graft-versus-host responses after intestinal transplantation. Whole-study context: Recipients got multivisceral, liver-intestinal, or isolated intestinal transplants. Tacrolimus plus steroids were given to all recipients for roughly three years, preceded by anti-thymocyte globulin induction. General observations from the study: Some GvH clones appeared in ileal mucosa or blood before recipient bone marrow. Peak circulating GvH clone levels were associated with early post-transplant HvG declines.

Using immunoSEQ multiplex PCR, the repertoire was profiled, and TCRdb retains in-frame clones only, with some absent. The sample has roughly 99,000 clones; around 90% are singletons. V was trimmed by 3 bases and J by 5 bases, leaving 10 bases between them. This CDR3 has 14 amino acids. Germline-derived CDR1 and CDR2 are MDHEN and SYDVKM. The chain joins TRBV28 to TRBJ1-4; D remains ambiguous. This sequence was found in a human donor who was the organ donor for an intestinal transplant. The specimen was unstimulated CD8+ T cells sorted from spleen or lymph node cells, collected before transplant. The chain's CDR3 is CASSFSRFNEKLFF. CDR3 bases: TGTGCCAGCAGTTTTTCCAGGTTCAATGAAAAACTGTTTTTT.